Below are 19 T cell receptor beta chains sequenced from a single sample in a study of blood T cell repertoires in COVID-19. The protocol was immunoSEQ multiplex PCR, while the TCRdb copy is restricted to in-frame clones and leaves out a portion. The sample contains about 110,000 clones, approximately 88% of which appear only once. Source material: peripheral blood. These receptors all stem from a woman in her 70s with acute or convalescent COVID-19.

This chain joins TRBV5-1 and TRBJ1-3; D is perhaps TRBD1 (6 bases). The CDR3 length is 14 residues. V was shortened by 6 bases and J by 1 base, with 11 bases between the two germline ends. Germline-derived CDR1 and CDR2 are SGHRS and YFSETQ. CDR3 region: CASTLGQSGNTIYF. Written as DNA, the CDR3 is TGCGCCAGCACCCTCGGACAGTCTGGAAACACCATATATTTT. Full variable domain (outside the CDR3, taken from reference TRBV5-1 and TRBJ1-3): KAGVTQTPRYLIKTRGQQVTLSCSPISGHRSVSWYQQTPGQGLQFLFEYFSETQRNKGNFPGRFSGRQFSNSRSEMNVSTLELGDSALYLCASTLGQSGNTIYFGEGSWLTVV.

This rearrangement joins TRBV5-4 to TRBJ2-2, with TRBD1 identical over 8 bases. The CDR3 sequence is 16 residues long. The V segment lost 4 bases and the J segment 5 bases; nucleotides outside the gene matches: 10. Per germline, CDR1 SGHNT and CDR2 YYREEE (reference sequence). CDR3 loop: CASSPPGTGGTGELFF. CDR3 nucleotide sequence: TGTGCCAGCAGCCCTCCCGGAACAGGGGGAACCGGGGAGCTGTTTTTT.

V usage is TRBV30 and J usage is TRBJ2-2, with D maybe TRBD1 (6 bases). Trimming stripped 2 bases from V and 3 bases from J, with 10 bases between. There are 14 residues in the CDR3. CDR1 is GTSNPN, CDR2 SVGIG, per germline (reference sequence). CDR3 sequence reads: CAWSSQGDTGELFF. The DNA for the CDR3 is TGTGCCTGGAGTTCACAGGGTGACACCGGGGAGCTGTTTTTT.

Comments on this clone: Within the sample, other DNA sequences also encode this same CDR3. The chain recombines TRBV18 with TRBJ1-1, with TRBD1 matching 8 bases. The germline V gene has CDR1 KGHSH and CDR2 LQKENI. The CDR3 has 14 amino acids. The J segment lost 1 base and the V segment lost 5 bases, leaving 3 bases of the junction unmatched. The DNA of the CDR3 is TGTGCCAGCTCAGCAGGGACAGGGAACACTGAAGCTTTCTTT. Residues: CASSAGTGNTEAFF. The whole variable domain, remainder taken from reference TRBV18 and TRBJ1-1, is NAGVMQNPRHLVRRRGQEARLRCSPMKGHSHVYWYRQLPEEGLKFMVYLQKENIIDESGMPKERFSAEFPKEGPSILRIQQVVRGDSAAYFCASSAGTGNTEAFFGQGTRLTVV.

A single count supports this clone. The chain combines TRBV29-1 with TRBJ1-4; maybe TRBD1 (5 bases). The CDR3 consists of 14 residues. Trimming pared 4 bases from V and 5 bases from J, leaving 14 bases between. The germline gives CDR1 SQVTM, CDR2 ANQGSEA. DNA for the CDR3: TGCAGCGTTGGGGAGGGGCCGATGAATGAAAAACTGTTTTTT. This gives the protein CSVGEGPMNEKLFF.

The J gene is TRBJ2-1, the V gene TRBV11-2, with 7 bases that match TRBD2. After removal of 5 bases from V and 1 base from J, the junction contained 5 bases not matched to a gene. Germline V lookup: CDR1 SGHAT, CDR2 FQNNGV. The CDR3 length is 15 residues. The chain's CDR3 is CASSPGLESYNEQFF. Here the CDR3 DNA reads TGTGCCAGCAGCCCCGGACTAGAGTCCTACAATGAGCAGTTCTTC.

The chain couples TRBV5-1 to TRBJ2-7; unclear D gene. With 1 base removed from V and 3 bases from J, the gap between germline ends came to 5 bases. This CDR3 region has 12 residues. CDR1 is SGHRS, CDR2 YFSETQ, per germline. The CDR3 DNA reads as TGCGCCAGCAGCTTGAACAGCTACGAGCAGTACTTC. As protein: CASSLNSYEQYF.

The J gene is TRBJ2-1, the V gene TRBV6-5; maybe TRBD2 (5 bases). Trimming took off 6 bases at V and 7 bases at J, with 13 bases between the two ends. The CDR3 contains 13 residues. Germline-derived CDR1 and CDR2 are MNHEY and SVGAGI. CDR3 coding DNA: TGTGCCAGCAGCTGGGGTGGCGGGAATGAGCAGTTCTTC. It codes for CASSWGGGNEQFF.

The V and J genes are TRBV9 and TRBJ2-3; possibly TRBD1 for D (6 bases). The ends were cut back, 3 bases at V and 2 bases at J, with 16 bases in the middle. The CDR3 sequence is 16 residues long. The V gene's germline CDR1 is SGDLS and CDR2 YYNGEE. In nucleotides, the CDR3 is TGTGCCAGCAGCGCTTTAACACAGGGCCCCACAGATACGCAGTATTTT. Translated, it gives CASSALTQGPTDTQYF.

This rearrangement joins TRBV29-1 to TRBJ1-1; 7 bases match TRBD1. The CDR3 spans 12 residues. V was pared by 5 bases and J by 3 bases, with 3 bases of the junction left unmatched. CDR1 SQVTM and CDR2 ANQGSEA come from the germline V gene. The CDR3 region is CSVNQGDTEAFF. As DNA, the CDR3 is TGCAGCGTTAACCAGGGGGACACTGAAGCTTTCTTT. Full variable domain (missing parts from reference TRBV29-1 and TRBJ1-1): SAVISQKPSRDICQRGTSLTIQCQVDSQVTMMFWYRQQPGQSLTLIATANQGSEATYESGFVIDKFPISRPNLTFSTLTVSNMSPEDSSIYLCSVNQGDTEAFFGQGTRLTVV.

CDR3 region: CASSLETGWSLTLPYEQYF. The DNA of the CDR3 is TGTGCCAGCAGCTTAGAGACAGGGTGGTCTCTGACTCTACCCTACGAGCAGTACTTC. V and J are TRBV11-3 and TRBJ2-7, with 7 bases aligning to TRBD1. V was pared by 0 bases and J by 2 bases, with 16 bases of the junction left unmatched. Germline lookup yields CDR1 SGHNT and CDR2 YENEEA. The CDR3 totals 19 residues.

CDR3 DNA sequence: TGTGCCAGTAGTATTCAGTTGGCTAGCCGCTCCAATGAGCAGTTCTTC. Translated, it gives CASSIQLASRSNEQFF. The V and J genes are TRBV19 and TRBJ2-1; D possibly corresponds to TRBD2 (5 bases). This CDR3 spans 16 amino acids. V was cut by 3 bases and J by 6 bases, with 18 bases left in between. In germline, CDR1 is LNHDA, CDR2 SQIVND (reference sequence).

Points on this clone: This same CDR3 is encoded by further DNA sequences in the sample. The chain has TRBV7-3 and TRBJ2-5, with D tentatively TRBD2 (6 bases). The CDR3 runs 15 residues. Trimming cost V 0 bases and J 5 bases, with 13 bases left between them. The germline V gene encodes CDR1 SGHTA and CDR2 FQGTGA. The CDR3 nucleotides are TGTGCCAGCAGCTTAACGAGTCGGGCGGGGGAGACCCAGTACTTC. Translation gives CASSLTSRAGETQYF.

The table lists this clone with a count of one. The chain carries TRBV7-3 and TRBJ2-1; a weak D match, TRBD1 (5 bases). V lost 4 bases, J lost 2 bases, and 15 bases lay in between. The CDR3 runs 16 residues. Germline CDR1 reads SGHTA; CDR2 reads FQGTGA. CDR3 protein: CASSSTDISTYNEQFF. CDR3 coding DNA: TGTGCCAGCAGCTCCACGGACATCTCGACCTACAATGAGCAGTTCTTC.

As DNA, the CDR3 is TGTGCCAGCCGAGGATACTACAATGAGCAGTTCTTC. Protein: CASRGYYNEQFF. The rearrangement joins TRBV12-3 or TRBV12-4 to TRBJ2-1; D is unresolved. V was clipped by 8 bases and J by 3 bases, with 8 bases between them. This CDR3 has 12 residues.

The CDR3 DNA sequence: TGTGCCAGCAGCAGCAAGAGCTCCTACAATGAGCAGTTCTTC. Translation: CASSSKSSYNEQFF. V gene TRBV7-8 combines with J gene TRBJ2-1; no firm D call. CDR1 is SGHVS and CDR2 is FQNEAQ in the germline V gene. Trimming took off 5 bases at V and 0 bases at J, with 8 bases between the two ends. The CDR3 contains 14 residues.

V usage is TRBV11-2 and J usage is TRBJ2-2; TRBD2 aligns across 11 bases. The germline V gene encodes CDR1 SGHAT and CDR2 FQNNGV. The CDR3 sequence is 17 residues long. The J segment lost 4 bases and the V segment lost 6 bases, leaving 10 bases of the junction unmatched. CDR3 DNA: TGTGCCAGCAGGAATCTAGCGGGGGGACGCTTCACCGGGGAGCTGTTTTTT. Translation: CASRNLAGGRFTGELFF. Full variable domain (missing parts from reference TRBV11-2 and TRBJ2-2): EAGVAQSPRYKIIEKRQSVAFWCNPISGHATLYWYQQILGQGPKLLIQFQNNGVVDDSQLPKDRFSAERLKGVDSTLKIQPAKLEDSAVYLCASRNLAGGRFTGELFFGEGSRLTVL.

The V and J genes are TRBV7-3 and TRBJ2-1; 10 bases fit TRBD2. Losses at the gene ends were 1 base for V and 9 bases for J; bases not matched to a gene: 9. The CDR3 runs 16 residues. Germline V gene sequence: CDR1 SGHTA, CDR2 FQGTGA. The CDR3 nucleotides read TGTGCCAGCAGCTTAAGTCGGTCTAGCGGGAGTGGTGAGCAGTTCTTC. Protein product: CASSLSRSSGSGEQFF.

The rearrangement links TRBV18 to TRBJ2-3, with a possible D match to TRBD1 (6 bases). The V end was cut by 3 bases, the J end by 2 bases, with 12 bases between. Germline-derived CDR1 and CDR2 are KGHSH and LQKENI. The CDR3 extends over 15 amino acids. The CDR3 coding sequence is TGTGCCAGCTCACCGAGGGGGACACCCACAGATACGCAGTATTTT. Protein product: CASSPRGTPTDTQYF.